This entry lists 2 T cell receptor beta chains sequenced from one sample in a study of cytomegalovirus exposure and HLA in healthy donors. PCR amplification relied on 60 Vbeta primers (plus 13 Jbeta primers). Produced via immunoSEQ multiplex PCR; TCRdb's table is partial and in-frame only. The table has 95,000 to 150,000 clones, under 85% seen once. Source material: PBMCs. These receptors were taken from a woman aged 40-49 years in good health and CMV-seropositive.

The CDR3 is CASTIQGAYEQYF. CDR3 coding DNA: TGTGCCAGCACAATACAGGGGGCCTACGAGCAGTACTTC. The chain recombines TRBV28 with TRBJ2-7, with TRBD1 identical over 8 bases. This CDR3 has 13 residues. Trimming took 7 bases from V and 2 from J; bases not matched to a gene: 4. The germline V gene encodes CDR1 MDHEN and CDR2 SYDVKM.

The chain combines TRBV29-1 with TRBJ1-2; D not certain. CDR3 length equals 13 residues. Per the germline V gene, CDR1 is SQVTM and CDR2 is ANQGSEA. V gave up 3 bases and J gave up 2 bases, with 10 bases separating them. The CDR3: CSVDPDANYGYTF. The CDR3 DNA is TGCAGCGTTGACCCAGATGCAAACTATGGCTACACCTTC.